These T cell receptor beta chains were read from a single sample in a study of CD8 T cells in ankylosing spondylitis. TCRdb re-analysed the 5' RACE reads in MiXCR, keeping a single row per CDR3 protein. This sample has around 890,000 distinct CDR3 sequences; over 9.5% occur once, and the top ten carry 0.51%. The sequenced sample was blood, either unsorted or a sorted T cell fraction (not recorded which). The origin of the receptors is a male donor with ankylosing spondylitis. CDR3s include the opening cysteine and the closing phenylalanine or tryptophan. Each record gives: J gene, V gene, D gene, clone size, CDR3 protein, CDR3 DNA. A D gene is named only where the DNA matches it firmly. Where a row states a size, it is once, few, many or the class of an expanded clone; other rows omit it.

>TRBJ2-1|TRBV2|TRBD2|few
CASRLAFYNEQFF
TGTGCCAGCAGACTAGCGTTCTACAATGAGCAGTTCTTC
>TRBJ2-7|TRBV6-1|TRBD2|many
CASSPQRGSYEQYF
TGTGCCAGCAGCCCTCAGCGGGGATCCTACGAGCAGTACTTC
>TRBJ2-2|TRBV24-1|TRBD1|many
CATSDRQGMANTGELFF
TGTGCCACCAGTGATCGACAGGGCATGGCGAACACCGGGGAGCTGTTTTTT
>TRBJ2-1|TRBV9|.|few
CASSPGGGAYSYNEQFF
TGTGCCAGCAGCCCAGGTGGGGGGGCCTACTCCTACAATGAGCAGTTCTTC
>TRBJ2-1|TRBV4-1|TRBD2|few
CASSRLLPGTSGKASYNEQFF
TGCGCCAGCAGCCGGCTACTCCCCGGGACTAGCGGGAAAGCCTCCTACAATGAGCAGTTCTTC
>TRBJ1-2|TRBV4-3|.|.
CASSQERVAYGYTF
TGCGCCAGCAGCCAAGAACGAGTTGCCTATGGCTACACCTTC
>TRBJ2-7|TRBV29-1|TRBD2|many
CSVGGGGAHEQYF
TGCAGCGTTGGGGGCGGGGGTGCCCACGAGCAGTACTTC
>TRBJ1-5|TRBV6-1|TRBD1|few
CASRGTGYNQPQHF
TGTGCCAGCAGAGGGACAGGGTACAATCAGCCCCAGCATTTT
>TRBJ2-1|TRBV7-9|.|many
CASSPRLSYNEQFF
TGTGCCAGCAGCCCCCGGTTGTCCTACAATGAGCAGTTCTTC
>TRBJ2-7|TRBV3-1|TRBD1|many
CASSPGTGGYEQYF
TGTGCCAGCAGCCCCGGGACAGGGGGTTACGAGCAGTACTTC
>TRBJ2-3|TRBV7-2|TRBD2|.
CASSSAPGLSRDTQYF
TGTGCCAGCAGCTCAGCGCCGGGACTAAGTAGGGATACGCAGTATTTT
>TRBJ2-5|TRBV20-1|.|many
CSASGWRTASLQETQYF
TGCAGTGCTAGTGGTTGGCGGACAGCCAGCCTGCAAGAGACCCAGTACTTC
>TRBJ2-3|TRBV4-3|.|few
CASSQDRGLRTDTQYF
TGCGCCAGCAGCCAAGATCGGGGGCTTCGGACAGATACGCAGTATTTT
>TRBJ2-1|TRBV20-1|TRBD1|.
CSARATDRGNEQFF
TGCAGTGCTAGAGCCACGGACAGGGGCAATGAGCAGTTCTTC
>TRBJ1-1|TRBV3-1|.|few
CASSQGGSEAFF
TGTGCCAGCAGCCAAGGTGGCAGTGAAGCTTTCTTT
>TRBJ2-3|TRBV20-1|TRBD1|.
CSARTGVTDTQYF
TGCAGTGCTAGGACAGGGGTCACAGATACGCAGTATTTT
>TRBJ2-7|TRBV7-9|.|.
CASSWEYSSYEQYF
TGTGCCAGCAGCTGGGAATATAGCTCCTACGAGCAGTACTTC
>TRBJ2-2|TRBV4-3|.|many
CASSTRASRAGELFF
TGCGCCAGCAGCACTCGGGCTTCGCGCGCCGGGGAGCTGTTTTTT
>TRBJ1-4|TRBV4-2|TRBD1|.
CASSTGTATNEKLFF
TGTGCCAGCAGCACCGGGACAGCAACTAATGAAAAACTGTTTTTT
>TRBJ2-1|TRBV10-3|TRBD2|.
CAISGLATNNEQFF
TGTGCCATCAGTGGACTAGCGACCAACAATGAGCAGTTCTTC
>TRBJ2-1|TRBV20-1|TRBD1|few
CSAETGVRYNEQFF
TGCAGTGCTGAAACAGGGGTTCGGTACAATGAGCAGTTCTTC
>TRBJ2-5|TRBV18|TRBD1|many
CASSPPGQSQETQYF
TGTGCCAGCTCACCACCGGGACAGTCCCAAGAGACCCAGTACTTC
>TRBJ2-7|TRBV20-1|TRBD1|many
CSAREGQGVYEQYF
TGCAGTGCTAGAGAGGGACAGGGGGTCTACGAGCAGTACTTC
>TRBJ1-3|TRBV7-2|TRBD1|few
CASSLYAGGLSGNTIYF
TGTGCCAGCAGCTTATACGCAGGGGGACTCTCTGGAAACACCATATATTTT
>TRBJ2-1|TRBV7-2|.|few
CASSPMLSYNEQFF
TGTGCCAGCAGCCCCATGCTATCCTACAATGAGCAGTTCTTC
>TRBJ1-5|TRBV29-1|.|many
CSVGTHKEQPQHF
TGCAGCGTTGGGACCCACAAAGAGCAGCCCCAGCATTTT
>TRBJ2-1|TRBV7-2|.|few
CASSFSGLAGNEQFF
TGTGCCAGCAGCTTTTCAGGTCTAGCAGGTAATGAGCAGTTCTTC
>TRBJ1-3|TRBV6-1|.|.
CASSSTYSGNTIYF
TGTGCCAGCAGCTCCACTTACTCTGGAAACACCATATATTTT
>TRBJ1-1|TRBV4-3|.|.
CASSQAGEGNTEAFF
TGCGCCAGCAGCCAAGCCGGGGAGGGCAACACTGAAGCTTTCTTT
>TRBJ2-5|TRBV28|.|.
CASSFSRHGGETQYF
TGTGCCAGCAGTTTTTCAAGACATGGAGGGGAGACCCAGTACTTC
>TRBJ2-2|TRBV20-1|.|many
CSASRTANTGELFF
TGCAGTGCTTCACGGACAGCGAACACCGGGGAGCTGTTTTTT
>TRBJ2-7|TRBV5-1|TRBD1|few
CASSYRDRFYEQYF
TGCGCCAGCAGCTACCGGGACAGGTTCTACGAGCAGTACTTC
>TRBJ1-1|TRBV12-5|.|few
CASGLVLGGANTEAFF
TGTGCTAGTGGTTTGGTACTGGGGGGGGCGAACACTGAAGCTTTCTTT
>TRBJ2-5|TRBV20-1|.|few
CSSRLGGQETQYF
TGCAGCTCCCGACTAGGGGGCCAAGAGACCCAGTACTTC
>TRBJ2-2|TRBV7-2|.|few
CASISQVPPNTGELFF
TGTGCCAGCATCTCCCAGGTCCCCCCGAACACCGGGGAGCTGTTTTTT
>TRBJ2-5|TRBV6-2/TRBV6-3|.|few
CASSSSWSQYF
TGTGCCAGCAGTTCTAGCTGGTCCCAGTACTTC
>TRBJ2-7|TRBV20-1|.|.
CCARDLGQAGLSSYEQYF
TGCTGTGCTAGAGATTTGGGGCAGGCCGGTCTTAGCTCCTACGAGCAGTACTTC
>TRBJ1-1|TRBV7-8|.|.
CASNVLTGEAFF
TGTGCCAGCAACGTCCTTACAGGTGAAGCTTTCTTT
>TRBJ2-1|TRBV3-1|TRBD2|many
CASSQVGGSRSNEQFF
TGTGCCAGCAGCCAAGTAGGCGGGAGTCGGTCCAATGAGCAGTTCTTC
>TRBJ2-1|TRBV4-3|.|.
CASSQQSDNEQFF
TGCGCCAGCAGCCAGCAGAGTGACAATGAGCAGTTCTTC
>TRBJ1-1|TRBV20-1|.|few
CSTPSSGGNGEAFF
TGCAGTACCCCCTCTAGTGGGGGGAATGGTGAAGCTTTCTTT
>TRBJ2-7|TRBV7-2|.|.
CASSAKGPLYEQYF
TGTGCCAGCAGCGCTAAGGGCCCACTCTACGAGCAGTACTTC
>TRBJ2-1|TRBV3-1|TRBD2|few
CASSQDKGLVSYNEQFF
TGTGCCAGCAGCCAAGATAAGGGACTAGTCTCCTACAATGAGCAGTTCTTC
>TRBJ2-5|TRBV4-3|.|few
CASSLWGEIETQYF
TGCGCCAGCAGCCTGTGGGGGGAGATAGAGACCCAGTACTTC
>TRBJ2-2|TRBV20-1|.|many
CSAGRGRSNTGELFF
TGCAGTGCCGGGCGGGGCAGATCGAACACCGGGGAGCTGTTTTTT
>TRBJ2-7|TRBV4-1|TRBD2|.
CASSPGTSGSKQYF
TGCGCCAGCAGCCCCGGGACTAGCGGGAGTAAGCAGTACTTC
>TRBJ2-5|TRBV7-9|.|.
CASSSTLGQETQYF
TGTGCCAGCAGCTCGACCTTGGGCCAAGAGACCCAGTACTTC
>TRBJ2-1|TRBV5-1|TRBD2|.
CASSYTSGEGNEQFF
TGCGCCAGCAGCTATACTAGCGGGGAGGGCAATGAGCAGTTCTTC
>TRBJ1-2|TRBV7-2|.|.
CASSLLSGAQGYGYTF
TGTGCCAGCAGCCTTTTGTCGGGGGCGCAGGGCTATGGCTACACCTTC
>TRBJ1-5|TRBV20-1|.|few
CSAVRVWNQPQHF
TGCAGTGCTGTCCGGGTTTGGAATCAGCCCCAGCATTTT
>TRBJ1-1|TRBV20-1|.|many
CSAYHRAAMNTEAFF
TGCAGTGCCTACCACAGGGCCGCCATGAACACTGAAGCTTTCTTT
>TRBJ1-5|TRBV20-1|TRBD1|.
CSATRTGFNQPQHF
TGCAGTGCTACTCGGACAGGGTTCAATCAGCCCCAGCATTTT
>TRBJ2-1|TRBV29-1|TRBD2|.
CSAMGLAGATSYNEQFF
TGCAGCGCTATGGGACTAGCGGGGGCCACTTCCTACAATGAGCAGTTCTTC
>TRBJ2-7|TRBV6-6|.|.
CASSAWSSEQYF
TGTGCCAGCAGTGCATGGAGCAGCGAGCAGTACTTC